This T cell receptor (beta chain) is drawn from a study of T-cell memory formation after mild COVID-19. The overall study: Largely donor-specific TCR clusters were found. General study points: The pre-infection memory compartment contained some responding clones, suggesting cross-reactive memory joined. CM and EM subsets held most contracting CD4+ clones; EMRA held CD8+ ones. Second-wave clones peaking on day 37 lacked confirmed SARS-CoV-2 specificity.

This clonotype was recorded a few times. Antigen unknown. CDR1 is MNHEY, CDR2 SMNVEV, per germline (reference sequence). Trimming removed 4 bases from V and 6 bases from J, with 6 bases in between. CDR3 size: 12 residues. TCRdb re-analysed the 5' RACE reads in MiXCR, keeping a single row per CDR3 protein. The sample yields about 260,000 distinct CDR3 sequences, around 8% seen once. The source material was PBMCs or a T cell subset sorted from them (not recorded which). The sequence came from a man aged 18 to 29 who had mild COVID-19 (a few samples of this study predate the infection). Cell type and time point are not known. This chain uses TRBV27 with TRBJ2-2; D is unresolved. CDR3 amino acids: CASSWGPGELFF. The CDR3 coding sequence is TGTGCCAGCAGTTGGGGTCCCGGGGAGCTGTTTTTT.